The 16 T cell receptor beta chains reported below all come from one sample, sequenced in a study of blood T cells in healthy people across ages. It was with a sample-barcoded 5' primer and a J-beta primer mix that a second PCR of roughly 7 to 12 cycles was run. MiXCR, run by TCRdb on the 5' RACE reads, gives a single entry per CDR3 protein. The sample has 1.5 million to 2 million distinct CDR3 sequences, 30% to 40% seen once. What was sequenced was blood. All receptors derive from a human donor in good health.

The chain carries TRBV7-3 and TRBJ2-7, with D perhaps matching TRBD2 (5 bases). CDR1 is SGHTA, CDR2 FQGTGA, per germline. Trimming took off 11 bases at V and 2 bases at J, with 28 bases between the two ends. The CDR3 spans 17 residues. For the CDR3, the DNA is TGTGCCCTCAAGCGGCAGGTTATCCCGGACGATACCTACGAGCAGTACTTC. Its protein product is CALKRQVIPDDTYEQYF.

This chain uses TRBV4-3 with TRBJ1-4, with D hard to call. The CDR3 runs 15 residues. The V gene lost 4 bases and the J gene lost 5 bases, with 14 bases spanning the gap. In germline, CDR1 is LGHNA, CDR2 YSLEER. The CDR3 DNA sequence: TGCGCCAGCAGCCCCACAAGGGAACTCAATGAAAAACTGTTTTTT. It yields the protein CASSPTRELNEKLFF.

The chain uses TRBV4-3 and TRBJ1-5; D not resolved. V lost 0 bases, J lost 11 bases, and 11 bases lay in between. The CDR3 is 13 amino acids. Germline V gene lookup returns CDR1 LGHNA and CDR2 YSLEER. For the CDR3, the DNA is TGCGCCAGCAGCCAAGATGCAGAACAAACCCAGCATTTT. This sequence encodes CASSQDAEQTQHF.

This clonotype occurred many times. The chain links TRBV15 to TRBJ1-2; 7 bases align to TRBD1. Germline lookup yields CDR1 LNHNV and CDR2 YYDKDF (reference sequence). V lost 6 bases to trimming and J lost 4 bases; unmatched junction nucleotides: 11. This CDR3 has 15 amino acids. The CDR3 reads CATSQPQQGSYGYTF. The CDR3 bases are TGTGCCACCAGTCAACCCCAACAGGGGTCCTATGGCTACACCTTC. Filled out from reference TRBV15 and TRBJ1-2, the complete variable domain reads DAMVIQNPRYQVTQFGKPVTLSCSQTLNHNVMYWYQQKSSQAPKLLFHYYDKDFNNEADTPDNFQSRRPNTSFCFLDIRSPGLGDTAMYLCATSQPQQGSYGYTFGSGTRLTVV.

The chain has TRBV2 and TRBJ2-7; no definite D call. The DNA end favors TRBJ2-5, so the J call may be wrong. The CDR3 has 16 amino acids. Germline assignment: CDR1 SNHLY and CDR2 FYNNEI. CDR3 residues: CASSEALRLGDQTQYF. The CDR3 DNA is TGTGCCAGCAGTGAAGCGCTTCGTCTAGGCGACCAGACCCAGTACTTC.

Comments on this clonotype: The junction does not match germline at one end; this may be a read error. The chain has TRBV29-1 and TRBJ1-1; no definite D call. CDR3 length: 12 amino acids. The V gene's germline CDR1 is SQVTM and CDR2 ANQGSEA. The CDR3 reads CSGEDLWSEAFF. CDR3 in DNA: TGCAGCGGTGAAGATCTTTGGAGTGAAGCTTTCTTT.

This CDR3 is CASSLVPEGDILSYEQYF. The DNA of the CDR3 is TGTGCCAGCAGCTTAGTCCCAGAGGGGGACATCCTCTCCTACGAGCAGTACTTC. This chain joins TRBV7-6 and TRBJ2-7; TRBD1 is a possible D gene (6 bases). V was pared by 1 base and J by 0 bases, with 19 bases between. This CDR3 region has 18 residues. Germline lookup yields CDR1 SGHVS and CDR2 FNYEAQ.

CDR3: CASSLDQSGWETQYF. The CDR3 DNA is TGCGCCAGCAGCTTGGATCAGTCTGGTTGGGAGACCCAGTACTTC. The chain couples TRBV5-1 to TRBJ2-5, with unresolved D. Germline V CDR1 and CDR2: SGHRS, YFSETQ. The CDR3 has 15 amino acids. Trimming stripped 0 bases from V and 5 bases from J, with 14 bases between.

The chain combines TRBV21-1 with TRBJ2-3; the DNA was not compared with TRBD1, the D call given in the table. TRBV21-1 is shown as a pseudogene. The CDR3 sequence is 17 residues long. The CDR3 nucleotides are TGTGCCAGCAGCAAAGGGAATCGGGGGAGCCTATCAGATACGCAGTATTTT. This translates into CASSKGNRGSLSDTQYF.

A word on this clonotype: Mismatch with germline at one junction end may stem from a read error. The chain carries TRBV12-3 or TRBV12-4 and TRBJ2-1; no reliable D call. This CDR3 spans 15 amino acids. The DNA of the CDR3 is TGTGCCAGCAGTTCCAGTACAGCGTCCTGCAATGAGCAGTTCTTC. It codes for CASSSSTASCNEQFF.

This clonotype was seen more than once but under ten times. This chain links TRBV20-1 with TRBJ1-2, with D unclear. The ends were cut back, 0 bases at V and 0 bases at J, with 8 bases in the middle. Germline CDR1 reads DFQATT; CDR2 reads SNEGSKA (reference sequence). CDR3 length equals 14 residues. The CDR3 here is CSAREIETNYGYTF. CDR3 nucleotides: TGCAGTGCTAGAGAGATAGAAACTAACTATGGCTACACCTTC.

The rearrangement joins TRBV5-1 to TRBJ1-1; the D is unclear. V lost 1 base to trimming and J lost 1 base, with 11 bases between them. Germline CDR1 SGHRS, CDR2 YFSETQ. The CDR3 consists of 15 residues. As DNA, the CDR3 is TGCGCCAGCAGCTTGTTGGCAAACTCGAACACTGAAGCTTTCTTT. Amino acids: CASSLLANSNTEAFF. Variable domain in full (rest from reference TRBV5-1 and TRBJ1-1): KAGVTQTPRYLIKTRGQQVTLSCSPISGHRSVSWYQQTPGQGLQFLFEYFSETQRNKGNFPGRFSGRQFSNSRSEMNVSTLELGDSALYLCASSLLANSNTEAFFGQGTRLTVV.

This clonotype was counted a few times. The V gene is TRBV20-1, the J gene TRBJ2-7; 10 bases are a match to TRBD1. Germline V gene sequence: CDR1 DFQATT, CDR2 SNEGSKA (reference sequence). V was clipped by 7 bases and J by 4 bases; unmatched bases: 10. The CDR3 covers 14 residues. This CDR3 reads CSGTRGQGIYEQYF. DNA for the CDR3: TGCAGTGGGACCCGGGGACAGGGGATTTACGAGCAGTACTTC.

This clonotype was detected ten times or more. V usage is TRBV7-2 and J usage is TRBJ2-3, with D perhaps matching TRBD1 (6 bases). Germline CDR1 SGHTA, CDR2 FQGNSA. Trimming stripped 5 bases from V and 0 bases from J, with 12 bases between. This CDR3 is 15 amino acids long. The DNA for the CDR3 is TGTGCCAGCAGCCCCGAGGGGGTGAGCACAGATACGCAGTATTTT. This gives the protein CASSPEGVSTDTQYF.

This chain links TRBV20-1 with TRBJ1-4; D is possibly TRBD1 (5 bases). The CDR3 spans 13 residues. Per germline, CDR1 DFQATT and CDR2 SNEGSKA (reference sequence). The V and J ends lost 5 bases and 7 bases respectively, with 14 bases between them. The CDR3 is CSAPWGGSEKLFF. The CDR3 bases are TGCAGTGCTCCGTGGGGGGGTAGTGAAAAACTGTTTTTT.

The genes are TRBV29-1 and TRBJ1-2; 12 bases map to TRBD1. CDR1 SQVTM and CDR2 ANQGSEA come from the germline V gene. J gave up 5 bases and V 7 bases, and 5 bases lay outside the gene matches. The CDR3 is 13 amino acids. CDR3 loop: CSAGTGGRYGYTF. CDR3 in DNA: TGCAGCGCCGGGACAGGGGGCAGGTATGGCTACACCTTC.